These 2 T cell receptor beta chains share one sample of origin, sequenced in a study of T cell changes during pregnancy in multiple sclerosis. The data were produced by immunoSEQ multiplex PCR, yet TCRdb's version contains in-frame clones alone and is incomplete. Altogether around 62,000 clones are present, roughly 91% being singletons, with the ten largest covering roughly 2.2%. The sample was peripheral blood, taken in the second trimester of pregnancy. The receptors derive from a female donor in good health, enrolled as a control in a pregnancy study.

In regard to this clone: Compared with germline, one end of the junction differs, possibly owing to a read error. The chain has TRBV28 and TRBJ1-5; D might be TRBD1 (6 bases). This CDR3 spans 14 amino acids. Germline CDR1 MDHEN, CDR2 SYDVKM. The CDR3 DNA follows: TGTGCCAGCCGTTTAGGGGGGGCTACTCAGCCCCAGCATTTT. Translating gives CASRLGGATQPQHF.

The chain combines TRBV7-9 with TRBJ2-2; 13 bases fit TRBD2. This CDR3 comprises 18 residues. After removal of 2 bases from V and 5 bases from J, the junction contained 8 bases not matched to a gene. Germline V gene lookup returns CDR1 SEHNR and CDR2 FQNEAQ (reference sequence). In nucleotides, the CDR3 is TGTGCCAGCAGCTTACGTCGACTAGCGGGGGGCAGGACCGGGGAGCTGTTTTTT. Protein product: CASSLRRLAGGRTGELFF.